This T cell receptor beta chain derives from a study of lymphopenia after photon versus proton radiotherapy. The CDR3 sequence is 16 residues long. Per the germline V gene, CDR1 is SQVTM and CDR2 is ANQGSEA. V was trimmed by 0 bases and J by 5 bases, leaving 19 bases between them. TCRdb's copy holds only in-frame clones and misses some; the assay was immunoSEQ multiplex PCR. The sample has under 20,000 clones, more than 85% seen once. A remark on this clone: The antigen remains unidentified.

Study results and caveats: Post-nadir TCR diversity decline inversely tracked overall survival among those who died.

The clonotype originates from a woman aged 40 to 50 with cholangiocarcinoma. The sample in question was peripheral blood, obtained from a patient treated with photon-based radiotherapy. V gene TRBV29-1 combines with J gene TRBJ1-1; no clear D. The CDR3 DNA reads TGCAGCGTTGAAGATAGATCGTCAGGCGCTCATACTGAAGCTTTCTTT. It translates to CSVEDRSSGAHTEAFF.